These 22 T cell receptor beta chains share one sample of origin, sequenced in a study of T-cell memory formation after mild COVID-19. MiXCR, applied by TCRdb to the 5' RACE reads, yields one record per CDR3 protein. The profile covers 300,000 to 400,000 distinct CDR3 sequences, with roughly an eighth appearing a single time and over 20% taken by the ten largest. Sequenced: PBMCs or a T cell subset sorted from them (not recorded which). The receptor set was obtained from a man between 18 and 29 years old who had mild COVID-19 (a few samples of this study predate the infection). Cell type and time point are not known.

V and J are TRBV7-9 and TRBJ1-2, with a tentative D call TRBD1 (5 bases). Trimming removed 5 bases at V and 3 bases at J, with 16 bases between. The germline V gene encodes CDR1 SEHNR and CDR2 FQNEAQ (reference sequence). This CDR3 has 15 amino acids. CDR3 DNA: TGTGCCAGCAGCCGCGACAGAGGTGGTGACTATGGCTACACCTTC. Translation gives CASSRDRGGDYGYTF.

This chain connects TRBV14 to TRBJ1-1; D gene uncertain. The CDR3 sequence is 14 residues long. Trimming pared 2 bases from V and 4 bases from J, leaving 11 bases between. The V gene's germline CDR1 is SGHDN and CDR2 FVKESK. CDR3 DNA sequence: TGTGCCAGCAGCCAACTTGAGGCCGGCACTGAAGCTTTCTTT. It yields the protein CASSQLEAGTEAFF.

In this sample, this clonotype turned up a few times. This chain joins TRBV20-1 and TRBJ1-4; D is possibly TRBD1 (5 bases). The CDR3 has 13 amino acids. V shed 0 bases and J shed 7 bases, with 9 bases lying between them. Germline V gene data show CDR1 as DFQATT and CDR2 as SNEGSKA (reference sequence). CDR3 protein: CSARDYGGEKLFF. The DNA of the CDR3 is TGCAGTGCTAGAGATTATGGGGGTGAAAAACTGTTTTTT.

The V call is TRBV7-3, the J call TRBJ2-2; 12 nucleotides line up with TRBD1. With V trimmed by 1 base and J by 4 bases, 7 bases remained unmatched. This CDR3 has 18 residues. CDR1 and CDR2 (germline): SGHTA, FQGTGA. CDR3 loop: CASSLRGQGASGTGELFF. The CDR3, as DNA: TGTGCCAGCAGCTTAAGGGGACAGGGGGCGAGTGGCACCGGGGAGCTGTTTTTT.

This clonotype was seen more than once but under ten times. Written as DNA, the CDR3 is TGTGCCAGCAGTGATCCAGGGAACTATGGCTACACCTTC. Its protein product is CASSDPGNYGYTF. The chain links TRBV2 to TRBJ1-2; the D gene is possibly TRBD1 (5 bases). This CDR3 spans 13 amino acids. Germline V gene data show CDR1 as SNHLY and CDR2 as FYNNEI. V was shortened by 3 bases and J by 2 bases, with 7 bases between the two germline ends.

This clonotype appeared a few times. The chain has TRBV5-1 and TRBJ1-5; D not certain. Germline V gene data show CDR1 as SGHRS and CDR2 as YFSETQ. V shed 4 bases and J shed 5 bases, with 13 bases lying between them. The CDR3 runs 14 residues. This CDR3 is CASSPLSIDQPQHF. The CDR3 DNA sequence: TGCGCCAGCAGCCCATTGTCGATCGATCAGCCCCAGCATTTT. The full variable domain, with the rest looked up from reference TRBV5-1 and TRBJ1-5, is KAGVTQTPRYLIKTRGQQVTLSCSPISGHRSVSWYQQTPGQGLQFLFEYFSETQRNKGNFPGRFSGRQFSNSRSEMNVSTLELGDSALYLCASSPLSIDQPQHFGDGTRLSIL.

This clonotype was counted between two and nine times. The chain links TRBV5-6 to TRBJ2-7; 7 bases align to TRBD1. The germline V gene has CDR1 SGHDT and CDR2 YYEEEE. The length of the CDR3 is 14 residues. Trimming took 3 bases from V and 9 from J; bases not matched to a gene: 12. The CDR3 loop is CASSSPWTGAAQYV. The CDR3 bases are TGTGCCAGCAGCTCACCCTGGACAGGAGCGGCGCAGTACGTC.

CDR3 protein: CASRLGLTYEQYF. As DNA, the CDR3 is TGTGCCAGCAGACTAGGGTTAACCTACGAGCAGTACTTC. The J gene is TRBJ2-7, the V gene TRBV6-6; D might be TRBD2 (5 bases). Deletions cut 6 bases from V and 2 bases from J, with 11 bases between. This CDR3 spans 13 amino acids. The V gene's germline CDR1 is MNHNY and CDR2 SVGAGI (reference sequence).

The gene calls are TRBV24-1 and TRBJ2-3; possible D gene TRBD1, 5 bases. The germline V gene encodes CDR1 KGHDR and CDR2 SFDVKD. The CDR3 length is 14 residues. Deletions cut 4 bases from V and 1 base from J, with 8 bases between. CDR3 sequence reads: CATSEPRGTDTQYF. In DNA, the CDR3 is TGTGCCACCAGTGAGCCCAGGGGCACAGATACGCAGTATTTT.

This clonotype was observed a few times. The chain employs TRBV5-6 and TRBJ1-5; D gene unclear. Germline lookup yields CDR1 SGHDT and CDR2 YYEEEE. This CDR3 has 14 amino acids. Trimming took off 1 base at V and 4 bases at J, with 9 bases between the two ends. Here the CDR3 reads CASSLYWENQPQHF. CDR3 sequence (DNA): TGTGCCAGCAGCTTGTATTGGGAGAATCAGCCCCAGCATTTT.

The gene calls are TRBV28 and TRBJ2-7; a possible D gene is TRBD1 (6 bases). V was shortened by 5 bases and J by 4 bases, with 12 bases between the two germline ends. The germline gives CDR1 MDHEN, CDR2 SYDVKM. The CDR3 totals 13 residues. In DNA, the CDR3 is TGTGCCAGCAGTCCCCCACAGGGTTACGAGCAGTACGTC. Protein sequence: CASSPPQGYEQYV.

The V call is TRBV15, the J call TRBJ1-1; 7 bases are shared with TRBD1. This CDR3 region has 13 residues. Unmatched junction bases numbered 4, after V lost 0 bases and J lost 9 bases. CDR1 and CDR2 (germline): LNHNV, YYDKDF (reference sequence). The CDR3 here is CATSRDYRGQAFF. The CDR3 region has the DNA TGTGCCACCAGCAGAGATTACAGGGGCCAAGCTTTCTTT.

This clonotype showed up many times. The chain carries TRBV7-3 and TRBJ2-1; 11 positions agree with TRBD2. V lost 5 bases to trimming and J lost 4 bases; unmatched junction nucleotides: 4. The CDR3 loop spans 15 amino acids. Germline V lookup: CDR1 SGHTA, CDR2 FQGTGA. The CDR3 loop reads CASSPGLAVYNEQFF. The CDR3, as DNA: TGTGCCAGCAGCCCGGGACTAGCGGTATACAATGAGCAGTTCTTC.

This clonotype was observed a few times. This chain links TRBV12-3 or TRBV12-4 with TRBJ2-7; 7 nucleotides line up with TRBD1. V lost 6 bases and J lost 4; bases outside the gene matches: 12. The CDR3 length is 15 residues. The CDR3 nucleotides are TGTGCCAGCAGGATAACCGGGACAGAATCTTACGAGCAGTACGTC. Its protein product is CASRITGTESYEQYV.

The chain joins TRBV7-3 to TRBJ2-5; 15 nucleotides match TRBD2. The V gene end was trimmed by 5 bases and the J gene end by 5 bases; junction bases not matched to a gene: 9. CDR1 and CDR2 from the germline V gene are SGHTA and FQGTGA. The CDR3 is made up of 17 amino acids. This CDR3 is CASSPQGLAGGGETQYF. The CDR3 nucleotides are TGTGCCAGCAGCCCGCAGGGACTAGCGGGGGGCGGGGAGACCCAGTACTTC.

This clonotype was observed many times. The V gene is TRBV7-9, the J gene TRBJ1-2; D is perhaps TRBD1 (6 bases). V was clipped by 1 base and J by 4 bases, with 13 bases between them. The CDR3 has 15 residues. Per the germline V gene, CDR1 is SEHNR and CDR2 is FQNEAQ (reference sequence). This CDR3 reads CASSLDTGTPYGYTF. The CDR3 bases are TGTGCCAGCAGCTTAGACACCGGGACACCCTATGGCTACACCTTC.

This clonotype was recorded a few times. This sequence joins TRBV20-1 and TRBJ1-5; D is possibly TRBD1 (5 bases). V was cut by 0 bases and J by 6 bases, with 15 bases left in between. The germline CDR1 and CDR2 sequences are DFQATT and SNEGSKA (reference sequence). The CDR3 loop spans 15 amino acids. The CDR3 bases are TGCAGTGCTAGAGATTTTTCGGGGGAGGGTCAGCCCCAGCATTTT. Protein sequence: CSARDFSGEGQPQHF.

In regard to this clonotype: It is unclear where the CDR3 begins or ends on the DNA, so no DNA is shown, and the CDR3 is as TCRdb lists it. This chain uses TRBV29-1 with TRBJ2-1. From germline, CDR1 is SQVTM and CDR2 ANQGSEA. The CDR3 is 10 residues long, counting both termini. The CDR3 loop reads CSVGIGSLFF.

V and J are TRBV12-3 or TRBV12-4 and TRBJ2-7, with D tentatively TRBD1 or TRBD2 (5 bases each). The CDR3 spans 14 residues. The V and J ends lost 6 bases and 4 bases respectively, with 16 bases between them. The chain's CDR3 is CASSREGSSYEQYF. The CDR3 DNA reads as TGTGCCAGCAGCCGAGAGGGGTCTTCGTACGAGCAGTACTTC.

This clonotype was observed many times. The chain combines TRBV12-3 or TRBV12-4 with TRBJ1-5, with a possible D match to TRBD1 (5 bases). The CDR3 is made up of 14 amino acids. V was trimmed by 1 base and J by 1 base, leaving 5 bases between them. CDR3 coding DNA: TGTGCCAGCAGTTTAGGGGGGAGCAATCAGCCCCAGCATTTT. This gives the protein CASSLGGSNQPQHF.

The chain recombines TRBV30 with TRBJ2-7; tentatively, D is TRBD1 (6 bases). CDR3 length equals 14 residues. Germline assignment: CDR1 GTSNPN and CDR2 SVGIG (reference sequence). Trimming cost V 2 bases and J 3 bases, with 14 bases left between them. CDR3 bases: TGTGCCTGGAGTAAGGGGACATCGAACTACGAGCAGTACTTC. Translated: CAWSKGTSNYEQYF.

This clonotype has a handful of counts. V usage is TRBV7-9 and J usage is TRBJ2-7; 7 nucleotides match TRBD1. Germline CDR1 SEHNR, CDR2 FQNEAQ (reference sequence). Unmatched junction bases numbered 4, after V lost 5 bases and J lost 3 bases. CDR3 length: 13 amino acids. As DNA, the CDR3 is TGTGCCAGCAGCGGTCGGGACAGCTACGAGCAGTACGTC. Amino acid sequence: CASSGRDSYEQYV.